Listed below are T cell receptor beta chains from one sample, sequenced in a study of blood T cells in healthy people across ages. TCRdb called the 5' RACE reads again in MiXCR, with one record for every CDR3 protein. The table has some 1.8 million distinct CDR3 sequences, about 39% seen once; the top ten hold 23%. The source material was blood. These TCRs come from a human donor in good health. Both conserved end residues are part of each CDR3. Each record gives: CDR3 length, V gene, CDR3 protein.

>15|TRBV6-5
CASSYGSGGVETQYF
>16|TRBV27
CASSRAPIVGGETQYF
>14|TRBV7-2
CASTPLLVGYEQYF
>18|TRBV5-1
CASSGTGTGDSGANVLTF
>15|TRBV20-1
CSAGTGGAINEKLFF
>15|TRBV24-1
CATSAIGGAMETQYF
>14|TRBV6-5
CASSWLSSTDTQYF
>14|TRBV5-1
CASSFGRGSSEQYF
>13|TRBV12-5
CASGDGRSFGYTF
>14|TRBV5-1
CASSSGQTLRGQYF
>15|TRBV7-8
CASSRTGTTEAEQFF
>14|TRBV5-1
CASSGGTPTYEQYF
>14|TRBV29-1
CSVDGVRGTDTQYF
>14|TRBV18
CASSPSGREDEQYF
>16|TRBV6-5
CASSYLTGARLETQYF
>13|TRBV12-3/TRBV12-4
CASSAGTTETQYF
>12|TRBV4-3
CASSQTSEGAFF
>11|TRBV28
CASSLMNGYTF
>15|TRBV6-5
CASSTGPLYYNEQYF
>16|TRBV7-2
CASSLVAGRMGYEQYF
>15|TRBV28
CASRSPGGGNQPQHF
>13|TRBV7-2
CASSRWGPQVLTF
>14|TRBV20-1
CSAEVPGQGYEQYF
>14|TRBV30
CARSSGATTGERFF
>13|TRBV4-3
CASSQDYLGGYTF
>15|TRBV5-6
CASSLSGTGVDTQYF
>16|TRBV7-2
CASRARIPQGTDTQYF
>17|TRBV29-1
CSVDRRLAGYDYNVQFF
>16|TRBV6-6
CASSYTPGQGGQPQHF
>16|TRBV24-1
CATSGGTGDSADTQYF
>13|TRBV6-4
CASRTGLGSPLHF
>15|TRBV29-1
CSVSGTSGAPYEQYF
>15|TRBV7-2
CASSPDRVYNYGYTF
>13|TRBV20-1
CSAGGGFGETQYF
>15|TRBV7-2
CASSLALPSTDTQYF
>12|TRBV29-1
CSVEGRTYGYTF
>15|TRBV5-1
CASSVEGGVEETQYF
>14|TRBV5-5
CASSLESSGLGQYF
>19|TRBV7-8
CASSLALAGGLAGANVLTF
>16|TRBV6-5
CASSYPSGTEANVLTF
>14|TRBV20-1
CSARAGGPGDEQFF
>14|TRBV20-1
CSARDSSGYNEQFF
>15|TRBV7-7
CASSLAQTGTETQYF
>15|TRBV6-6
CASSDVGLAGNEQFF
>14|TRBV28
CASTYSGGADTQYF
>16|TRBV10-3
CAISRTGVGSYYEQYF
>13|TRBV21-1
CASSTDRHYEQYF
>18|TRBV5-8
CASSRPGQGIWSNQPQHF
>12|TRBV20-1
CSALQGAETQYF
>15|TRBV20-1
CSARDLVRADTEAFF
>13|TRBV20-1
CSASVISTYEQYF
>12|TRBV10-2
CASKFRDTEAFF
>18|TRBV12-3/TRBV12-4
CASSLGQVGLGASQPQHF
>13|TRBV7-9
CASSDQGEDEQFF
>13|TRBV29-1
CSVGRGASYEQYF
>18|TRBV6-2/TRBV6-3
CTSSYSIASSQGADTQYF
>15|TRBV20-1
CSAIPRGFDTDTQYF
>14|TRBV25-1
CASRDIGGYYGYTF
>15|TRBV28
CASLSGTQNTGELFF
>18|TRBV6-5
CASSYMGPSGGTNYEQYF